This T cell receptor (beta chain) is from a study of Ad26.COV2.S vaccination and SARS-CoV-2 variants. This clone has only one observation. Treatment denoted: roughly 20 received Ad26.COV2.S at low or high dose, single or two shots; 5 received placebo; per-sample allocation not given. Sampling happened 63 days after the first vaccine or placebo injection. As its vector, the vaccine had Ad26, which expressed Wuhan-strain SARS-CoV-2 spike. The CDR3 is made up of 12 amino acids. Germline V gene sequence: CDR1 SGHTA, CDR2 FQGNSA. Trimming shortened V by 4 bases and J by 3 bases, and 7 bases separated the two germline ends. The table came from immunoSEQ multiplex PCR; TCRdb's copy has only in-frame clones and leaves some out. Of approximately 400,000 clones listed, roughly 85% are singletons.

The sequences come from peripheral blood, collected in a trial of Ad26.COV2.S vaccine versus placebo. This chain uses TRBV7-2 with TRBJ2-7, with no clear D. The receptor comes from a person aged 18-60 years who received the Ad26.COV2.S COVID-19 vaccine or a placebo. Here the CDR3 reads CASSSLGYEQYF. The CDR3 nucleotides are TGTGCCAGCAGCTCTCTAGGCTACGAGCAGTACTTC.